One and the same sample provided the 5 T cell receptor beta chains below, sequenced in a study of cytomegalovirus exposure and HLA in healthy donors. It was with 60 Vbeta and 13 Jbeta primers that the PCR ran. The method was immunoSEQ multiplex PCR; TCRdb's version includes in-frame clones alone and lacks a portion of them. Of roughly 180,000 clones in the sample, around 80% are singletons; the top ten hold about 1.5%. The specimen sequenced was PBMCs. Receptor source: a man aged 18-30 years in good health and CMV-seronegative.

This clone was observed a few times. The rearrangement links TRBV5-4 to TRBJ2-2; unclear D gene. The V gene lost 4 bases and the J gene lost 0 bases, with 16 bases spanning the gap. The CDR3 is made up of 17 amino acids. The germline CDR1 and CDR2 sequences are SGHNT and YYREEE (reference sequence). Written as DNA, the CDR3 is TGTGCCAGCAGCGACCAGACACTCCTCGCGAACACCGGGGAGCTGTTTTTT. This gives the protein CASSDQTLLANTGELFF.

The CDR3 sequence: CASSRRQGGGIPEAFF. Here the CDR3 DNA reads TGCGCCAGCAGCCGTAGACAGGGCGGGGGGATCCCTGAAGCTTTCTTT. The chain is built from TRBV5-1 and TRBJ1-1; 7 nucleotides align to TRBD1. This CDR3 is 16 amino acids long. Per germline, CDR1 SGHRS and CDR2 YFSETQ. The V segment lost 4 bases and the J segment 6 bases; nucleotides outside the gene matches: 15.

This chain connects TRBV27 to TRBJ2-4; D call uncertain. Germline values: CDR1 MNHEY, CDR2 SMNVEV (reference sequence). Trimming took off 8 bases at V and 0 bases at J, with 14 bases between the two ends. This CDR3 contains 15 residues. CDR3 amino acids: CASLPLSVAKNIQYF. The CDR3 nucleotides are TGTGCCAGCCTACCACTTAGTGTAGCCAAAAACATTCAGTACTTC.

CDR3 DNA sequence: TGTGCCAGCAACCCAACCGAGAGCACAGATACGCAGTATTTT. It is translated as CASNPTESTDTQYF. The chain carries TRBV11-2 and TRBJ2-3, with D uncertain. CDR3 length equals 14 residues. The V end lost 7 bases, the J end lost 0 bases, and 11 bases lay between the germline ends. CDR1 and CDR2 from the germline V gene are SGHAT and FQNNGV. The full variable domain, in which reference TRBV11-2 and TRBJ2-3 provide the parts outside the CDR3, is EAGVAQSPRYKIIEKRQSVAFWCNPISGHATLYWYQQILGQGPKLLIQFQNNGVVDDSQLPKDRFSAERLKGVDSTLKIQPAKLEDSAVYLCASNPTESTDTQYFGPGTRLTVL.

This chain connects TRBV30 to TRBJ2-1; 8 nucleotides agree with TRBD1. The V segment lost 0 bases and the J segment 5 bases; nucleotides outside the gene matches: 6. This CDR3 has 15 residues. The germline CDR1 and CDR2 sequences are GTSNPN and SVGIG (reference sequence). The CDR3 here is CAWSVGQGAHNEQFF. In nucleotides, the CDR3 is TGTGCCTGGAGTGTAGGTCAGGGGGCCCACAATGAGCAGTTCTTC.